Below, 27 T cell receptor beta chains from the same sample are listed, as sequenced in a study of CD8 T cells in Susac syndrome. It was with random hexamers that roughly 0.5 to 1 ug RNA was reverse transcribed. MiXCR, applied by TCRdb to the immunoSEQ multiplex PCR reads, yields one record per CDR3 protein. The sample lists fewer than 250,000 distinct CDR3 sequences; approximately 90% were seen once. The sample consisted of CD8+ T cells from PBMCs. Receptor source: a human donor with multiple sclerosis.

V and J are TRBV15 and TRBJ2-5, with 7 bases aligning to TRBD2. Germline CDR1 LNHNV, CDR2 YYDKDF (reference sequence). This CDR3 region has 15 residues. The J segment lost 3 bases and the V segment lost 3 bases, leaving 7 bases of the junction unmatched. The CDR3 protein is CATSSPGLEEETQYF. The CDR3 DNA sequence: TGTGCCACCAGCAGTCCAGGACTAGAGGAAGAGACCCAGTACTTC.

The chain links TRBV30 to TRBJ2-3; 7 nucleotides match TRBD1. The CDR3 extends over 16 amino acids. Germline assignment: CDR1 GTSNPN and CDR2 SVGIG (reference sequence). The trim removed 0 bases at V and 1 base at J, leaving 7 bases unmatched. CDR3 residues: CAWSVAAGGGTDTQYF. In DNA form, the CDR3 reads TGTGCCTGGAGTGTAGCAGCAGGGGGAGGCACAGATACGCAGTATTTT. The full variable domain, in which reference TRBV30 and TRBJ2-3 provide the parts outside the CDR3, is SQTIHQWPATLVQPVGSPLSLECTVEGTSNPNLYWYRQAAGRGLQLLFYSVGIGQISSEVPQNLSASRPQDRQFILSSKKLLLSDSGFYLCAWSVAAGGGTDTQYFGPGTRLTVL.

The chain recombines TRBV19 with TRBJ2-3; no definite D call. The germline V and J ends were trimmed by 5 bases and 2 bases, with 8 bases remaining between them. The CDR3 is made up of 13 amino acids. Germline-derived CDR1 and CDR2 are LNHDA and SQIVND (reference sequence). The CDR3: CASSRANTDTQYF. CDR3 bases: TGTGCCAGTAGTCGAGCAAACACAGATACGCAGTATTTT.

V is TRBV7-6 and J is TRBJ2-7, with D perhaps matching TRBD1 (6 bases). The germline gives CDR1 SGHVS, CDR2 FNYEAQ. This CDR3 has 13 amino acids. V was clipped by 1 base and J by 6 bases, with 10 bases between them. CDR3 loop: CASSLVGASEQYF. The CDR3 DNA is TGTGCCAGCAGCTTAGTGGGGGCGAGCGAGCAGTACTTC.

V gene TRBV20-1 combines with J gene TRBJ1-2, with a weak D call TRBD1 (6 bases). The V gene lost 6 bases and the J gene lost 3 bases, with 14 bases spanning the gap. Germline V CDR1 and CDR2: DFQATT, SNEGSKA (reference sequence). The CDR3 sequence is 13 residues long. The CDR3 spells CSAQEQGHYGYTF. CDR3 DNA: TGCAGTGCCCAGGAACAGGGCCACTATGGCTACACCTTC.

The rearrangement joins TRBV7-6 to TRBJ2-1; D perhaps matches TRBD1 (7 bases). The CDR3 loop spans 14 amino acids. Germline values: CDR1 SGHVS, CDR2 FNYEAQ. V was trimmed by 4 bases and J by 6 bases, leaving 13 bases between them. CDR3 region: CASSSNRGGNEQFF. The CDR3 region has the DNA TGTGCCAGCAGCTCGAACAGGGGAGGCAATGAGCAGTTCTTC.

This chain joins TRBV7-6 and TRBJ2-5; 12 bases map to TRBD2. In germline, CDR1 is SGHVS, CDR2 FNYEAQ. V was pared by 6 bases and J by 2 bases, with 7 bases of the junction left unmatched. This CDR3 is 16 amino acids long. The CDR3 reads CASRLGLAGLQETQYF. DNA of the CDR3: TGTGCCAGCAGACTCGGACTAGCGGGGTTACAAGAGACCCAGTACTTC.

The rearrangement joins TRBV9 to TRBJ2-7, with D possibly being TRBD2 (5 bases). The CDR3 contains 13 residues. Germline V gives CDR1 SGDLS, CDR2 YYNGEE. The ends were cut back, 0 bases at V and 6 bases at J, with 10 bases in the middle. The CDR3 nucleotides are TGTGCCAGCAGCGTAGACAGCCGGGGCGAGCAGTACTTC. Translation: CASSVDSRGEQYF.

This chain joins TRBV4-3 and TRBJ2-1; 11 bases agree with TRBD2. Trimming cost V 4 bases and J 0 bases; bases outside gene matches: 2. This CDR3 has 16 amino acids. The germline V gene has CDR1 LGHNA and CDR2 YSLEER. CDR3 amino acids: CASSPLAGGSYNEQFF. CDR3 sequence (DNA): TGCGCCAGCAGCCCCCTAGCGGGAGGCTCCTACAATGAGCAGTTCTTC.

CDR3 DNA sequence: TGCGCCAGCAGCCAAGGGAGCGGGAGTGGGGATGAGCAGTTCTTC. This codes for CASSQGSGSGDEQFF. The V call is TRBV4-1, the J call TRBJ2-1; 8 bases are shared with TRBD2. The CDR3 runs 15 residues. Losses at the gene ends were 1 base for V and 8 bases for J; bases not matched to a gene: 7. Germline V gene sequence: CDR1 MGHRA, CDR2 YSYEKL.

The genes are TRBV19 and TRBJ2-1; D ambiguous. Trimming left V 1 base short and J 6 bases short, with 10 bases between. From germline, CDR1 is LNHDA and CDR2 SQIVND (reference sequence). The CDR3 sequence is 14 residues long. DNA of the CDR3: TGTGCCAGTAGTATAGTTTCAGAGGTCAATGAGCAGTTCTTC. Translating it yields CASSIVSEVNEQFF. Full variable domain (rest looked up from reference TRBV19 and TRBJ2-1): DGGITQSPKYLFRKEGQNVTLSCEQNLNHDAMYWYRQDPGQGLRLIYYSQIVNDFQKGDIAEGYSVSREKKESFPLTVTSAQKNPTAFYLCASSIVSEVNEQFFGPGTRLTVL.

This clonotype has more than one count but fewer than ten. The V call is TRBV30, the J call TRBJ1-2; 9 bases match TRBD1. The CDR3 contains 13 residues. Germline CDR1 and CDR2: GTSNPN and SVGIG (reference sequence). With V trimmed by 3 bases and J by 4 bases, 3 bases remained unmatched. This CDR3 reads CAWRSTGGYGYTF. The CDR3 coding sequence is TGTGCCTGGAGGTCGACAGGGGGCTATGGCTACACCTTC.

This chain uses TRBV15 with TRBJ1-2, with 8 bases matching TRBD1. Looked up from germline, CDR1 is LNHNV and CDR2 is YYDKDF (reference sequence). The CDR3 totals 21 residues. The trim removed 0 bases at V and 2 bases at J, leaving 20 bases unmatched. CDR3 loop: CATSRDWPRARTGTSNYGYTF. The CDR3 nucleotides read TGTGCCACCAGCAGAGATTGGCCAAGGGCGAGGACAGGGACCTCAAACTATGGCTACACCTTC.

This clonotype is a singleton in its sample. The rearrangement links TRBV12-5 to TRBJ2-3; tentatively, D is TRBD2 (5 bases). The CDR3 loop spans 13 amino acids. Germline assignment: CDR1 LGHNT and CDR2 FRNRAP. Trimming shortened V by 3 bases and J by 6 bases, and 10 bases separated the two germline ends. In nucleotides, the CDR3 is TGTGCTAGTGGTTTCGGGAACGGTGATACGCAGTATTTT. As protein: CASGFGNGDTQYF.

The V and J genes are TRBV9 and TRBJ1-3, with TRBD1 matching over 8 bases. CDR3 size: 15 residues. The V gene end was trimmed by 3 bases and the J gene end by 3 bases; junction bases not matched to a gene: 5. The germline V gene encodes CDR1 SGDLS and CDR2 YYNGEE. The CDR3 region is CASSDGQGSGNTIYF. The CDR3 DNA reads TGTGCCAGCAGCGACGGACAGGGAAGTGGAAACACCATATATTTT.

This chain connects TRBV27 to TRBJ1-2; the D gene is possibly TRBD1 (6 bases). The CDR3 runs to 12 residues. Per germline, CDR1 MNHEY and CDR2 SMNVEV (reference sequence). Trimming removed 5 bases at V and 8 bases at J, with 12 bases between. CDR3 region: CASSGDILGYTF. In DNA form, the CDR3 reads TGTGCCAGCAGTGGGGACATTTTGGGCTACACCTTC.

A note on this clonotype: An end of the junction does not agree with germline; a read error may underlie this. This sequence joins TRBV11-2 and TRBJ1-2; D gene unclear. The CDR3 is 13 residues long. Germline CDR1 SGHAT, CDR2 FQNNGV. DNA of the CDR3: TGTGCCAGCACTCGAACGGATAACTATGGCTACACTTTC. Translation: CASTRTDNYGYTF.

The J gene is TRBJ2-5, the V gene TRBV3-1, with TRBD1 identical over 8 bases. Per the germline V gene, CDR1 is LGHDT and CDR2 is YNNKEL (reference sequence). J lost 9 bases, V lost 4 bases, and 16 bases had no gene match. The CDR3 has 16 amino acids. CDR3 loop: CASSPSVLTGAHPQYF. The CDR3 bases are TGTGCCAGCAGCCCTTCTGTTCTGACAGGGGCCCATCCCCAGTACTTC.

This CDR3 reads CASSSLIRSNYGYTF. CDR3 bases: TGTGCCAGCAGCTCTCTTATACGATCCAACTATGGCTACACCTTC. The V call is TRBV13, the J call TRBJ1-2; D ambiguous. Germline CDR1 reads PRHDT; CDR2 reads FYEKMQ (reference sequence). CDR3 length: 15 residues. V lost 4 bases and J lost 2, with 14 bases in between.

The chain combines TRBV12-3 or TRBV12-4 with TRBJ2-3; D gene unclear. V dropped 7 bases and J dropped 5 bases, with 7 bases sitting between them. The CDR3 runs to 11 residues. The CDR3 reads CASKVGDTQYF. CDR3 bases: TGTGCCAGCAAGGTAGGAGATACGCAGTATTTT.

The chain is built from TRBV5-4 and TRBJ2-4, with D possibly matching TRBD2 (5 bases). Germline lookup yields CDR1 SGHNT and CDR2 YYREEE (reference sequence). CDR3 length: 16 amino acids. Trimming pared 2 bases from V and 3 bases from J, leaving 15 bases between. Here the CDR3 reads CASSLGWAGGKNIQYF. CDR3 coding DNA: TGTGCCAGCAGCTTAGGTTGGGCGGGCGGCAAAAACATTCAGTACTTC. The whole variable domain, remainder taken from reference TRBV5-4 and TRBJ2-4, is ETGVTQSPTHLIKTRGQQVTLRCSSQSGHNTVSWYQQALGQGPQFIFQYYREEENGRGNFPPRFSGLQFPNYSSELNVNALELDDSALYLCASSLGWAGGKNIQYFGAGTRLSVL.

The J gene is TRBJ2-1, the V gene TRBV7-8, with D perhaps matching TRBD2 (7 bases). This CDR3 is 18 amino acids long. Trimming took off 3 bases at V and 3 bases at J, with 21 bases between the two ends. Germline CDR1 is SGHVS and CDR2 is FQNEAQ. The chain's CDR3 is CASSFYNAGAFFYNEQFF. Written as DNA, the CDR3 is TGTGCCAGCAGCTTTTACAACGCGGGGGCCTTTTTCTACAATGAGCAGTTCTTC.

The chain employs TRBV7-9 and TRBJ1-1; 7 positions agree with TRBD1. Germline loops: CDR1 SEHNR, CDR2 FQNEAQ (reference sequence). The CDR3 covers 17 residues. With 7 bases clipped from V and 3 bases from J, the junction kept 17 bases outside the gene matches. As DNA, the CDR3 is TGTGCCAGCACCGTTCGGAAGCTGACAGGGTGGGACACTGAAGCTTTCTTT. It encodes CASTVRKLTGWDTEAFF.

The gene calls are TRBV2 and TRBJ2-7, with TRBD2 matching over 9 bases. CDR1 and CDR2 from the germline V gene are SNHLY and FYNNEI. V lost 7 bases, J lost 5 bases, and 12 bases stayed unmatched. CDR3 length: 15 amino acids. The CDR3 bases are TGTGCCAGCATAAAGTATCGGACTAGCGCCAACGAGCAGTACTTC. It yields the protein CASIKYRTSANEQYF.

V and J are TRBV29-1 and TRBJ2-4; D not resolved. This CDR3 region has 16 residues. Trimming cost V 0 bases and J 3 bases, with 15 bases left between them. CDR1 is SQVTM, CDR2 ANQGSEA, per germline. The CDR3 sequence is CSVEDLSADGKNIQYF. CDR3 sequence (DNA): TGCAGCGTTGAAGATCTATCTGCGGACGGCAAAAACATTCAGTACTTC. The variable domain in full, with the rest retrieved from reference TRBV29-1 and TRBJ2-4, is SAVISQKPSRDICQRGTSLTIQCQVDSQVTMMFWYRQQPGQSLTLIATANQGSEATYESGFVIDKFPISRPNLTFSTLTVSNMSPEDSSIYLCSVEDLSADGKNIQYFGAGTRLSVL.

The V and J genes are TRBV30 and TRBJ2-7, with D possibly being TRBD1 (5 bases). Germline V gene data show CDR1 as GTSNPN and CDR2 as SVGIG (reference sequence). The CDR3 consists of 13 residues. Trimming shortened V by 5 bases and J by 0 bases, and 11 bases separated the two germline ends. In nucleotides, the CDR3 is TGTGCCTGGGCGACAGCGTACTCCTACGAGCAGTACTTC. Translated, it gives CAWATAYSYEQYF. Together with reference TRBV30 and TRBJ2-7, the CDR3 gives the full variable domain: SQTIHQWPATLVQPVGSPLSLECTVEGTSNPNLYWYRQAAGRGLQLLFYSVGIGQISSEVPQNLSASRPQDRQFILSSKKLLLSDSGFYLCAWATAYSYEQYFGPGTRLTVT.

This chain links TRBV4-1 with TRBJ1-2; perhaps TRBD1 as D (5 bases). The CDR3 contains 14 residues. Between the trimmed V and J ends, which lost 3 bases and 8 bases, there was a span of 16 bases. Germline CDR1 reads MGHRA; CDR2 reads YSYEKL. CDR3 coding DNA: TGCGCCAGCAGCCAGGTCCAGGGTGAATACGGCTACACCTTC. Translation gives CASSQVQGEYGYTF.